This TCR beta chain was identified in a study of cytomegalovirus exposure and HLA in healthy donors (TCRdb year 2017). About the study as a whole: According to an earlier analysis of 587 of the donors, about 180 million T cells yielded 95 million to 140 million unique TCR beta sequences and approximately 300 Gb of sequence data. About 330 gigabases of sequencing data and 75 million to 85 million unique TCR sequences made up an early release that covered several hundred HLA-typed donors. Among the approximately 400 genotyped donors, about 85% belonged to the genetic ancestry cluster associated with self-reported Caucasian donors. The study aimed to test whether cataloging public T cell receptors could reveal signatures of past pathogen exposure. The study used immunosequencing to profile the T cell repertoires of approximately 650 subjects and linked those repertoires to cytomegalovirus serostatus. In addition to the first cohort of 666 subjects, a separate validation cohort of under 150 different subjects was used. The study combined high-throughput TCR immunosequencing, statistical association of individual TCRs with disease status, and machine learning to predict cytomegalovirus infection status. In a later analysis, previously published TCR beta repertoires from 500 to 750 donors were re-analyzed and high-resolution HLA genotyping was added so that TCR occurrence patterns could be studied. Rather than using new phenotypic data, the later analysis identified candidate immune exposures from TCR beta sequences and from how often those sequences occurred across donors. An earlier analysis of roughly 580 of the donors used high-throughput TCR beta sequencing to judge whether each TCR beta V gene segment behaved as functional or pseudogenic. Alongside the repertoire data, information on donor age, sex, ethnicity and CMV serostatus was compiled. Genome-wide SNP genotypes for about 55% of the roughly 670 donors were used in a later genetic analysis, which treated that subset as a discovery cohort. Every discovery cohort repertoire had been produced on one sequencing platform. HLA typing included class I and class II loci at four-digit resolution. Typing coverage varied by locus: about 620-630 donors for A, B, C, DRB1 and DQB1; approximately 560 for DQA1; about 570 for DPA1; 450 to 480 for DPB1. Roughly 5 DR-DQ haplotypes were treated as single units for association and clustering because of strong linkage in the cohort. Across around 400 genotyped donors of the cohort, an average of roughly 230,000 unique TCR beta nucleotide sequences per donor were sequenced, and about a sixth of those sequences were non-productive.

The investigation overall reported the following: Across donors, most TCR sequences were observed very rarely, whereas some public TCRs were present in many individuals. Only TCR beta chains were sequenced in this cohort, and the absence of alpha or paired-chain data limited detectable features. Most CMV-associated TCR beta chains appeared to be HLA-restricted in a later analysis, and the HLA associations seemed to be driven largely by CMV exposure. CMV serostatus was the only immune exposure information available for the cohort. Cytomegalovirus status was reported to be diagnosed by the classifier with high specificity and sensitivity in both the original and validation cohorts. In a later analysis, several top co-occurrence clusters were reported to appear linked to parvovirus B19, influenza, CMV and Epstein-Barr virus. Some IMGT-functional V segments, including TRBV6-2 and TRBV6-3, could not be distinguished by the 87-base-pair reads and were therefore excluded. Compared with the roughly 670-donor mean, donors in an Asian-associated ancestry cluster had fewer N-insertions in productive TCRs, according to a later genetic analysis. The presence/absence analyses assumed that sequencing depth was roughly uniform across donors, and that assumption may not be true. Over 15 rarely observed V segments, including chromosome 9 orphons, were excluded from the earlier analysis of several hundred of the donors because counts were too low. According to the authors, the approach could potentially be generalized to other disease states and immunological phenotypes. An earlier analysis of roughly 570 of the donors showed that most TCR beta V segments appeared in productive rearrangements either about 90% or about 30% of the time, which broadly matched IMGT annotations. An association between a missense DCLRE1C variant and V-gene and J-gene trimming of TCR beta chains was found in a later genetic analysis and replicated in an independent cohort. In the study, 150 to 200 TCR beta chains were listed as associated with cytomegalovirus. In a later analysis, HLA-associated TCR beta chains showed more clonal expansion and lower generation probabilities than non-associated chains that were equally common. A few of the identified cytomegalovirus-associated TCR beta chains were confirmed in vitro to be specific for cytomegalovirus antigens. According to a later analysis, TCR association rates differed among HLA loci, with DRB1 alleles showing the most associated TCRs and HLA-C alleles showing the fewest. When HLA alleles, especially DR and DQ, strongly co-occurred, TCR associations were difficult to assign to individual alleles. A further reported finding was that TCR beta sequences accurately predicted the HLA-A and HLA-B alleles for most subjects in the first cohort. Because some donors lacked HLA typing at each locus, the association tests relied only on the typed subset. A later analysis associated some 17,000 TCR beta sequences with specific HLA alleles at a false discovery rate of 0.05. A cluster of highly shared sequence variants was judged likely to represent a technical artifact of the sequencing pipeline. Linkage disequilibrium might explain the correlated functional status among segregating V segments, but an unknown experimental factor could not be ruled out.

Library method: the immunoSEQ multiplex PCR assay. For the multiplex PCR, a mixture combining 60 forward primers for TCR Vbeta segments and 13 reverse primers for TCR Jbeta segments was used. The CDR3 region of rearranged TCR beta genes was amplified from genomic DNA with a multiplex PCR assay. The Illumina HiSeq System was used to sequence the amplified TCR beta libraries as 87-base-pair reads. On the authors' methods: A later analysis counted approximately 84 million unique TCR beta chains across the 550 to 800 repertoires, and roughly 11 million of these chains were shared by at least two donors. Raw reads were error-corrected and collapsed into unique sequences with a nearest-neighbor algorithm that merged closely related sequences to remove PCR and sequencing errors. V, D and J gene segments were assigned by aligning CDR3 sequences to IMGT reference sequences. For a sequence to be retained, a match of at least six nucleotides was required to both a V gene segment and a J gene segment. Rearrangements were classified as productive when the CDR3 lacked stop codons and remained in frame with V and J, and all other rearrangements were classified as non-productive. CDR3 was defined by IMGT convention, running from the second conserved V-encoded cysteine to the conserved J-encoded phenylalanine. In an earlier analysis of approximately 500 of the donors, sequences lacking an unambiguous match to a single V gene segment were excluded. In an earlier analysis of more than 500 of the donors, a V segment was called functional when productive rearrangements were above 56.7%, and segregating when the standard deviation between donors exceeded 5%. A statistical classification framework was built for diagnosing cytomegalovirus status from the catalog of TCR beta chain sequences. V and J gene assignment, in a later analysis, came from comparing TCR nucleotide sequences with IMGT/GENE-DB human TR gene sequences. The TCRdist pipeline was used in a later analysis to assign CDR3 sequences and most-parsimonious VDJ recombination scenarios. A later analysis defined each TCR beta chain by its CDR3 amino acid sequence plus V-gene family, and excluded reads lacking a unique V-gene family. As a way to deal with suspected cross-contamination and a sequencing artifact, a later analysis dropped 450 to 600 nucleotide sequences that were highly shared and had low generation probability. In a later analysis, a clonal expansion index for each public chain was calculated from normalized within-repertoire ranks of inferred template counts. A later analysis computed generation probabilities with a VDJ recombination model fitted to out-of-frame rearrangements, and checked the results against IGoR. In a later analysis, TCR-TCR, TCR-HLA and TCR-CMV co-occurrence was scored with hypergeometric tests, and a repertoire-size bias correction was applied to TCR pairs. A later analysis estimated false discovery rates by permuting HLA or CMV assignments 20 times. In a later analysis, co-occurring TCRs were grouped with DBSCAN, and TCRdist sequence similarity was added when clustering was performed within HLA-allele-positive subsets. Repertoires with fewer than 30,000 or more than 120,000 public chains were left out of co-occurrence clustering, as were a few repertoires with anomalous nucleotide sharing. The clones in this table, taken by TCRdb from immuneACCESS, are in-frame only. Not every clone is retained; where verified, under half of the shortfall comes from an unresolved V gene, and the cause of the rest is unknown. The V and J calls and the clone size are those of that table, but D and trimming were determined from the DNA. Within this sample are about 190,000 clones, with around 84% of them counted one time only. The ten top clones hold 2.6% of the sample.

On this clone: Its antigen specificity is not known. No base-level quality is on record; no much larger clone is a single base apart.

The cohort comprised around 700 healthy bone marrow donors. Cohort members were all nominally healthy when sampled, although unrecorded immune exposures were likely present. The donor was CMV seropositive and was included in the group of 250 to 300 seropositive cohort members. A peripheral blood sample was provided by each donor, and peripheral blood mononuclear cells were used for TCR beta sequencing. The Qiagen DNeasy Blood Extraction Kit was used to extract genomic DNA from the blood cell samples. The CDR1 and CDR2 encoded by the germline V gene are SGHTA and FQGNSA. V ends up 5 bases short and J 7 bases short, with an unmatched junction base count of 14. The CDR3 sequence holds 15 residues, the cysteine and phenylalanine included. The sequence is cut down to CDR3 DNA, 45 bases in frame from base 1.

Recombination linked TRBV7-2 to TRBJ2-7; 7 middle bases align to TRBD2. What was sequenced was PBMCs. The TCR sequence derives from a woman in her forties or fifties in good health and CMV-seropositive. CDR3 protein: CASSPQFGGGREQYF. The bases read TGTGCCAGCAGCCCTCAATTTGGCGGGGGTAGGGAGCAGTACTTC.